The rows below give T cell receptor beta chains drawn from one sample of a study of T cells in Graves' hyperthyroidism and ophthalmopathy. A single record per CDR3 protein comes from TCRdb applying MiXCR to the multiplex PCR reads. The profile shows about 640,000 distinct CDR3 sequences, less than 25% of them singletons. Sequencing was performed on blood. These receptors were obtained from a man younger than 45 with Graves' ophthalmopathy. Each CDR3 is given with its conserved first and last residue. The D gene is left open where the match is weak. Size values are once, few and many counts, or a class for expanded clones, and some rows have none.

>.|few|TRBJ2-2|TRBV6-5|12
CASSYSNGELFF
TGTGCCAGCAGTTACTCAAACGGGGAGCTGTTTTTT
>.|.|TRBJ2-1|TRBV6-2/TRBV6-3|11
CASRQVTEQFF
TGTGCCAGCAGACAAGTCACAGAGCAGTTCTTC
>.|many|TRBJ2-1|TRBV7-2|15
CASSFGELAIGEQFF
TGTGCCAGCAGCTTTGGGGAACTAGCCATTGGTGAGCAGTTCTTC
>.|.|TRBJ2-7|TRBV6-1|13
CATRTGSSYEQYF
TGTGCCACCCGGACTGGGAGCTCCTACGAGCAGTACTTC
>TRBD2|few|TRBJ2-7|TRBV12-3/TRBV12-4|14
CASSPGLAPHEQYF
TGTGCCAGCAGTCCCGGACTAGCGCCCCACGAGCAGTACTTC
>.|.|TRBJ1-2|TRBV15|15
CATSRDFNTKYGYTF
TGTGCCACCAGCAGAGATTTCAACACAAAATATGGCTACACCTTC
>TRBD1|once|TRBJ1-1|TRBV30|18
CAWVTGTGGAVLNTEAFF
TGTGCCTGGGTGACCGGGACAGGGGGCGCGGTGTTGAACACTGAAGCTTTCTTT
>TRBD2|.|TRBJ2-7|TRBV6-1|16
CASHWWGSGIVNEQYF
TGTGCCAGCCATTGGTGGGGTAGCGGGATCGTGAACGAGCAGTACTTC
>.|few|TRBJ1-2|TRBV29-1|11
CSVKGGYGYTF
TGCAGCGTTAAAGGGGGTTATGGCTACACCTTC
>TRBD1|.|TRBJ2-7|TRBV3-1|15
CASSHSGQGAYEQYF
TGTGCCAGCAGCCATTCTGGACAGGGGGCCTACGAGCAGTACTTC
>.|.|TRBJ2-3|TRBV9|14
CASSKAGRTDTQYF
TGTGCCAGCAGCAAAGCGGGCCGCACAGATACGCAGTATTTT
>.|.|TRBJ2-7|TRBV7-9|13
CASSSPLSYEQYF
TGTGCCAGCAGTTCGCCCCTTAGCTACGAGCAGTACTTC
>.|.|TRBJ2-5|TRBV6-1|13
CASSEGQQETQYF
TGTGCCAGCAGTGAGGGACAACAAGAGACCCAGTACTTC
>TRBD1|.|TRBJ2-7|TRBV6-1|14
CASSVQGGKDEQYF
TGTGCCAGCAGTGTACAGGGGGGAAAGGACGAGCAGTACTTC
>TRBD1|few|TRBJ1-2|TRBV30|13
CAWGDRNSYGYTF
TGTGCCTGGGGGGACAGAAATTCCTATGGCTACACCTTC
>TRBD1|many|TRBJ2-7|TRBV11-2|17
CASSLDQARGQGWWQYF
TGTGCCAGCAGCTTAGATCAGGCCCGGGGACAGGGGTGGTGGCAGTACTTC
>.|few|TRBJ2-6|TRBV12-3/TRBV12-4|16
CASGLGRTSGANVLTF
TGTGCCAGCGGCCTGGGACGGACCTCTGGGGCCAACGTCCTGACTTTC
>TRBD2|.|TRBJ2-7|TRBV3-1|15
CASSLKRESTYEQYF
TGTGCCAGCAGCCTCAAGCGGGAGAGTACCTACGAGCAGTACTTC
>TRBD1|.|TRBJ2-7|TRBV6-9|14
CASSYGQGQDEQYF
TGTGCCAGCAGTTACGGACAGGGCCAGGACGAGCAGTACTTC
>TRBD1|many|TRBJ1-6|TRBV30|14
CALTSQGVNSPLHF
TGTGCCCTGACCAGCCAGGGGGTGAATTCACCCCTCCACTTT
>.|few|TRBJ2-4|TRBV11-2|18
CASSLRGGDLTIGNIQYF
TGTGCCAGCAGCCTCAGGGGAGGGGACCTGACTATCGGAAACATTCAGTACTTC
>TRBD2|many|TRBJ2-2|TRBV7-3|15
CASSRGGANTGELFF
TGTGCCAGCAGTCGGGGAGGGGCTAACACCGGGGAGCTGTTTTTT
>TRBD1|.|TRBJ2-5|TRBV13|12
CASSGTEETQYF
TGTGCCAGCAGCGGGACAGAGGAGACCCAGTACTTC
>.|few|TRBJ1-2|TRBV20-1|13
CSALPLTERGYTF
TGCAGTGCTCTTCCCCTCACCGAGCGAGGCTACACCTTC
>.|.|TRBJ2-1|TRBV7-9|16
CASIEWGLGSYNEQFF
TGTGCCAGCATCGAGTGGGGGTTGGGCTCCTACAATGAGCAGTTCTTC
>.|many|TRBJ2-3|TRBV28|14
CASIASLGSDTQYF
TGTGCCAGCATCGCCTCTCTTGGGTCAGATACGCAGTATTTT
>TRBD2|.|TRBJ2-3|TRBV4-2|16
CASSQDGPGGKDTQYF
TGTGCCAGCAGCCAAGACGGGCCGGGGGGGAAGGATACGCAGTATTTT
>.|.|TRBJ2-2|TRBV28|14
CASSTYLGAGELFF
TGTGCCAGCAGTACCTACTTAGGGGCCGGGGAGCTGTTTTTT
>.|few|TRBJ2-2|TRBV29-1|15
CSVEDAGSPAGELFF
TGCAGCGTTGAAGATGCGGGGTCTCCAGCCGGGGAGCTGTTTTTT
>.|few|TRBJ1-6|TRBV20-1|12
CSASGINSPLHF
TGCAGTGCTAGTGGTATCAATTCACCCCTCCACTTT
>.|few|TRBJ2-7|TRBV7-9|14
CASSLTTATYEQYF
TGTGCCAGCAGCCTCACGACAGCCACCTACGAGCAGTACTTC
>.|few|TRBJ1-6|TRBV27|15
CASSLEGIYNSPLHF
TGTGCCAGCAGTTTAGAGGGCATCTATAATTCACCCCTCCACTTT
>TRBD1|few|TRBJ2-7|TRBV6-5|17
CASSYLIGAGGSYEQYF
TGTGCCAGCAGTTACTTGATTGGGGCAGGGGGATCCTACGAGCAGTACTTC
>.|many|TRBJ2-7|TRBV11-2|14
CASSLGPTGHEQYF
TGTGCCAGCAGCTTAGGTCCGACGGGCCACGAGCAGTACTTC